The 30 T cell receptor beta chains given below trace back to one sample, sequenced in a study of human T cells and chemical hapten exposure. Described time point: healthy volunteer bleed at 2 weeks. From whole blood left unfractionated, total RNA was extracted. In TCRdb, the RACE reads were re-called with MiXCR into one record per CDR3 protein. The sample holds roughly 100,000 distinct CDR3 sequences, about 8.6% seen once. Sequences were obtained from whole blood. The receptors come from a female donor in good health. Some clones in this sample may be carry-over from other donors' samples.

The genes are TRBV10-3 and TRBJ1-1, with 10 bases aligning to TRBD1. V was clipped by 6 bases and J by 8 bases; unmatched bases: 12. The CDR3 totals 15 residues. Germline CDR1 reads ENHRY; CDR2 reads SYGVKD. In DNA, the CDR3 is TGTGCCATCAGGTCCGGGACAGGGGTATTACCGGAAGCTTTCTTT. It specifies CAIRSGTGVLPEAFF.

Of note for this clonotype: A read error may explain this, as a much larger clone is one base away. This chain connects TRBV9 to TRBJ2-5; perhaps TRBD2 as D (6 bases). Trimming cost V 3 bases and J 5 bases, with 17 bases left between them. Germline V gives CDR1 SGDLS, CDR2 YYNGEE. This CDR3 region has 15 residues. For the CDR3, the DNA is TGTGCCAGCAGCGATGAAGGGAGGATGGGGGAGACCCAGTACTTC. Translation: CASSDEGRMGETQYF.

V usage is TRBV5-1 and J usage is TRBJ1-1; tentatively, D is TRBD1 (6 bases). This CDR3 comprises 17 residues. Deletions cut 2 bases from V and 3 bases from J, with 20 bases between. Germline CDR1 is SGHRS and CDR2 is YFSETQ. CDR3 residues: CASSFVSQGRLDTEAFF. DNA for the CDR3: TGCGCCAGCAGCTTTGTTAGCCAGGGGCGCTTGGACACTGAAGCTTTCTTT.

The sample holds a few counts of this clonotype. This chain's CDR3 is CARPLAVVIHEQYF. The CDR3 DNA is TGTGCCAGACCTCTAGCGGTTGTTATCCACGAGCAGTACTTC. This chain uses TRBV2 with TRBJ2-7; TRBD2 agrees at 7 bases. The CDR3 runs 14 residues. V was clipped by 9 bases and J by 5 bases; unmatched bases: 13. Per germline, CDR1 SNHLY and CDR2 FYNNEI.

The CDR3 DNA is TGTGCCACCTTAAGACAGGGAAATTCGGGTTCCACTGAAGCTTTCTTT. Translating gives CATLRQGNSGSTEAFF. The J gene is TRBJ1-1, the V gene TRBV10-3; TRBD1 agrees at 7 bases. Per germline, CDR1 ENHRY and CDR2 SYGVKD. J was trimmed by 4 bases and V by 10 bases; bases with no gene match: 18. The CDR3 loop spans 16 amino acids.

The chain recombines TRBV15 with TRBJ2-7, with 7 bases aligning to TRBD1. The CDR3 is 17 amino acids. The V gene end was trimmed by 4 bases and the J gene end by 3 bases; junction bases not matched to a gene: 15. Germline V gives CDR1 LNHNV, CDR2 YYDKDF (reference sequence). The DNA of the CDR3 is TGTGCCACCAGCACCTTAGCCCGACAGGGAAGGGACTACGAGCAGTACTTC. Its translation: CATSTLARQGRDYEQYF.

This clonotype was picked up many times. The chain joins TRBV7-8 to TRBJ1-2; TRBD1 is a possible D gene (5 bases). V lost 3 bases to trimming and J lost 0 bases, with 14 bases between them. The germline V gene has CDR1 SGHVS and CDR2 FQNEAQ. This CDR3 has 16 amino acids. The CDR3 coding sequence is TGTGCCAGCAGCTTGGGTGGGGCGGCTACTAACTATGGCTACACCTTC. Its protein product is CASSLGGAATNYGYTF.

This clonotype was counted at least ten times. This sequence joins TRBV6-1 and TRBJ2-7; D gene ambiguous. Per the germline V gene, CDR1 is MNHNS and CDR2 is SASEGT. The CDR3 sequence is 14 residues long. V was pared by 4 bases and J by 3 bases, with 13 bases between. CDR3 sequence: CASSARMNYYEQYF. CDR3 sequence (DNA): TGTGCCAGCAGTGCGCGGATGAACTACTACGAGCAGTACTTC.

This clonotype was seen at least ten times. This chain joins TRBV28 and TRBJ2-7; D ambiguous. The CDR3 totals 11 residues. V was trimmed by 4 bases and J by 2 bases, leaving 3 bases between them. Per germline, CDR1 MDHEN and CDR2 SYDVKM. CDR3 DNA sequence: TGTGCCAGCAGTTCTCCCTACGAGCAGTACTTC. Encoded protein: CASSSPYEQYF.

V gene TRBV20-1 combines with J gene TRBJ2-7; perhaps TRBD2 as D (6 bases). The CDR3 has 14 amino acids. V lost 1 base and J 1 base, leaving 11 bases between the germline ends. Germline lookup yields CDR1 DFQATT and CDR2 SNEGSKA (reference sequence). CDR3 amino acids: CSARVWRGSYEQYF. DNA of the CDR3: TGCAGTGCTAGAGTTTGGCGGGGTTCCTACGAGCAGTACTTC.

The chain has TRBV6-6 and TRBJ2-2, with TRBD1 matching over 7 bases. The V gene's germline CDR1 is MNHNY and CDR2 SVGAGI (reference sequence). V gave up 5 bases and J gave up 4 bases; unmatched junction bases: 4. This CDR3 spans 14 amino acids. The CDR3 sequence is CASSPDRATGELFF. The DNA of the CDR3 is TGTGCCAGCAGTCCTGACAGGGCCACCGGGGAGCTGTTTTTT.

The V and J genes are TRBV12-3 or TRBV12-4 and TRBJ1-2; no reliable D call. V shed 8 bases and J shed 3 bases, with 13 bases lying between them. This CDR3 spans 13 amino acids. The CDR3 coding sequence is TGTGCCAGCTTAAAAGGGATTCACTATGGCTACACCTTC. Amino acids: CASLKGIHYGYTF.

The rearrangement uses TRBV4-1 and TRBJ1-4; a possible D gene is TRBD1 (5 bases). Trimming left V 6 bases short and J 7 bases short, with 12 bases between. This CDR3 is 13 amino acids long. Germline V gene lookup returns CDR1 MGHRA and CDR2 YSYEKL. CDR3 coding DNA: TGCGCCAGCAGTTGGGACTTCGGTGAAAAACTGTTTTTT. This gives the protein CASSWDFGEKLFF.

This clonotype was observed many times. This chain connects TRBV7-2 to TRBJ1-5; tentative D call: TRBD1 (5 bases). This CDR3 spans 13 amino acids. The V end was cut by 1 base, the J end by 7 bases, with 8 bases between. Germline V gene lookup returns CDR1 SGHTA and CDR2 FQGNSA. CDR3 sequence reads: CASSLDGAQPQHF. The CDR3 DNA reads as TGTGCCAGCAGCTTAGACGGGGCACAGCCCCAGCATTTT.

There are many counts of this clonotype. The chain carries TRBV12-3 or TRBV12-4 and TRBJ2-2; D may be TRBD1 (6 bases). Trimming left V 6 bases short and J 1 base short, with 9 bases between. CDR3 length: 14 amino acids. Here the CDR3 reads CASSDRRNTGELFF. The CDR3 DNA reads TGTGCCAGCAGCGACAGGAGGAACACCGGGGAGCTGTTTTTT.

The chain links TRBV27 to TRBJ2-3, with D maybe TRBD1 (5 bases). The V and J ends lost 2 bases and 1 base respectively, with 16 bases between them. The germline V gene encodes CDR1 MNHEY and CDR2 SMNVEV (reference sequence). The CDR3 is 17 residues long. The CDR3: CASSLSPDTLGTDTQYF. The DNA of the CDR3 is TGTGCCAGCAGTTTAAGCCCGGACACCTTGGGCACAGATACGCAGTATTTT.

This chain uses TRBV2 with TRBJ2-3, with 12 bases fitting TRBD2. The J segment lost 4 bases and the V segment lost 4 bases, leaving 9 bases of the junction unmatched. In germline, CDR1 is SNHLY, CDR2 FYNNEI. CDR3 length: 17 amino acids. CDR3 sequence: CASSAPTSGRMADTQYF. As DNA, the CDR3 is TGTGCCAGCAGTGCCCCGACTAGCGGGAGAATGGCAGATACGCAGTATTTT.

This clonotype was counted between two and nine times. J is TRBJ1-6 and V is TRBV9; the D gene is possibly TRBD1 (5 bases). V was clipped by 0 bases and J by 7 bases, with 5 bases between them. Germline V gene lookup returns CDR1 SGDLS and CDR2 YYNGEE. The CDR3 length is 13 residues. The CDR3 region is CASSVGGNSPLHF. CDR3 DNA: TGTGCCAGCAGCGTAGGGGGGAATTCACCCCTCCACTTT.

This clonotype was detected a few times. This chain links TRBV5-1 with TRBJ2-1; no clear D gene. This CDR3 region has 17 residues. V shed 2 bases and J shed 2 bases, with 17 bases lying between them. CDR1 is SGHRS, CDR2 YFSETQ, per germline. CDR3 sequence (DNA): TGCGCCAGCAGCTTAATTATAGGGCTCGTACCCTACAATGAGCAGTTCTTC. Its protein product is CASSLIIGLVPYNEQFF.

This clonotype was detected a few times. CDR3 nucleotide sequence: TGTGCCAGCCTAGCGGGATCTGGGGAGCAGTTCTTC. Encoded protein: CASLAGSGEQFF. The chain employs TRBV6-5 and TRBJ2-1, with TRBD2 identical over 9 bases. CDR1 and CDR2 (germline): MNHEY, SVGAGI. The length of the CDR3 is 12 residues. With 8 bases clipped from V and 10 bases from J, the junction kept 6 bases outside the gene matches.

This clonotype was counted only a few times. One end of the junction does not line up with germline, which may come from a read error. This sequence joins TRBV7-7 and TRBJ2-1; the match to TRBD2 covers 12 bases. The CDR3 extends over 20 amino acids. The germline V gene has CDR1 SSHAT and CDR2 FNYEAQ (reference sequence). CDR3 DNA: TGTGCTAGCAGCTTAGCGCGCTTAACTAGCGGGAGGACCTTGTACAATGAGCAGTTCTTC. This gives the protein CASSLARLTSGRTLYNEQFF.

This clonotype turned up a few times. The genes are TRBV5-1 and TRBJ2-3, with 8 bases fitting TRBD1. This CDR3 has 14 residues. With V trimmed by 6 bases and J by 5 bases, 8 bases remained unmatched. Per germline, CDR1 SGHRS and CDR2 YFSETQ. The CDR3 is CASTAGGRGDTQYF. The CDR3 DNA sequence: TGCGCCAGCACGGCAGGGGGCAGGGGAGATACGCAGTATTTT.

In its sample, this clonotype was seen a few times. The J gene is TRBJ2-2, the V gene TRBV28, with TRBD1 matching 8 bases. Germline CDR1 and CDR2: MDHEN and SYDVKM. The CDR3 loop spans 17 amino acids. J gave up 3 bases and V 4 bases, and 10 bases lay outside the gene matches. The CDR3, as DNA: TGTGCCAGCAGTTCTACGACAGGGGCGACCCACACCGGGGAGCTGTTTTTT. It is translated as CASSSTTGATHTGELFF.

The sample holds many counts of this clonotype. J is TRBJ2-4 and V is TRBV28; 9 positions agree with TRBD2. Trimming took 3 bases from V and 0 from J; bases not matched to a gene: 15. The CDR3 contains 20 residues. Germline CDR1 MDHEN, CDR2 SYDVKM. The CDR3: CASSFRWRLAGKIAKNIQYF. In DNA form, the CDR3 reads TGTGCCAGCAGTTTTCGGTGGCGCCTAGCGGGGAAAATAGCCAAAAACATTCAGTACTTC.

This clonotype was observed at least ten times. The genes are TRBV27 and TRBJ1-5; no clear D gene. Trimming removed 0 bases at V and 4 bases at J, with 4 bases between. The germline CDR1 and CDR2 sequences are MNHEY and SMNVEV (reference sequence). The CDR3 covers 13 residues. The CDR3: CASSLSTNQPQHF. The CDR3 DNA is TGTGCCAGCAGTTTATCGACAAATCAGCCCCAGCATTTT.

This clonotype occurred a few times. The chain has TRBV28 and TRBJ2-1; possibly TRBD2 for D (7 bases). Germline CDR1 is MDHEN and CDR2 is SYDVKM. The CDR3 covers 13 residues. This CDR3 reads CVIRGAPHNEQFF. CDR3 DNA: TGTGTTATTCGGGGGGCGCCTCACAATGAGCAGTTCTTC.

This clonotype was observed a handful of times. The chain carries TRBV29-1 and TRBJ2-3; possible D gene TRBD1, 6 bases. With 6 bases removed from V and 1 base from J, the gap between germline ends came to 8 bases. Germline V CDR1 and CDR2: SQVTM, ANQGSEA. The CDR3 is made up of 12 amino acids. As DNA, the CDR3 is TGCAGCGTGAGACAGGGCACAGATACGCAGTATTTT. Translated: CSVRQGTDTQYF.

This clonotype was found many times. The chain uses TRBV12-3 or TRBV12-4 and TRBJ1-1; no definite D call. The CDR3 consists of 15 residues. Trimming stripped 4 bases from V and 0 bases from J, with 12 bases between. The CDR3: CASSSNGLMNTEAFF. CDR3 nucleotides: TGTGCCAGCAGTTCTAACGGACTCATGAACACTGAAGCTTTCTTT.

The sample holds many counts of this clonotype. V and J are TRBV2 and TRBJ2-7, with 12 bases matching TRBD2. CDR1 is SNHLY and CDR2 is FYNNEI in the germline V gene. V lost 7 bases and J lost 6; bases outside the gene matches: 4. The CDR3 contains 13 residues. The CDR3 coding sequence is TGTGCCAGCAACCTAGCGGGAGGGGGCGAGCAGTACTTC. Protein: CASNLAGGGEQYF.

The sample holds many counts of this clonotype. The chain combines TRBV12-3 or TRBV12-4 with TRBJ2-6; D may correspond to TRBD1 or TRBD2 (5 bases each). CDR3 size: 15 residues. The V gene lost 5 bases and the J gene lost 4 bases, with 12 bases spanning the gap. For the CDR3, the DNA is TGTGCCAGCAGTCTCCGGGGACCCGGGGCCAACGTCCTGACTTTC. Translating gives CASSLRGPGANVLTF.